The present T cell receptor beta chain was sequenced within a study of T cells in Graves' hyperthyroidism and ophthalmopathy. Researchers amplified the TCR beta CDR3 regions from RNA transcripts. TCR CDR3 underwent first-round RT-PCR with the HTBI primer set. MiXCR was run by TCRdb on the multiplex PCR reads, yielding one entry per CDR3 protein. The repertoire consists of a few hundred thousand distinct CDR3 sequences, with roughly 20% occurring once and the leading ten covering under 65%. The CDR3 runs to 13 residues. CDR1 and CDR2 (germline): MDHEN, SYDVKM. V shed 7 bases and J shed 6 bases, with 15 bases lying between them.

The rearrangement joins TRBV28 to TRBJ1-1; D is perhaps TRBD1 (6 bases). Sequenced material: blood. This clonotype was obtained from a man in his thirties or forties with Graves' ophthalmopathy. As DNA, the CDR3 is TGTGCCAGCAACATACAGGGCTTCCCTGAAGCTTTCTTT. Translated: CASNIQGFPEAFF.